This T cell receptor beta chain derives from a study of blood T cell repertoires in COVID-19 (dated by TCRdb to 2018 to 2021). Study-wide context: Samples covering the acute and convalescent phases of COVID-19 were provided by collaborators in the United States, Italy and Spain. The sample metadata nearly always contained a de-identified subject ID, COVID-19 status, age in years and sex. Where HLA class I and class II types were available, the types were taken from metadata supplied by the sample provider, not from assay-based typing. The repertoires were made available in a free public database intended to serve as a resource for research on the immune response to SARS-CoV-2. Samples came from the ongoing ImmuneRACE study (first 160 participants) plus 1,254 subjects from 6 global collaborators. The prospective study material was composed of cDNA or gDNA derived from T cells, B-cell-depleted T cells, or PBMCs. Deeply sampled blood TCRbeta repertoires from subjects exposed to, actively infected with, or recovered from COVID-19 were included in the dataset.

Remarks on this clone: Its antigen is not yet known. Base qualities are missing; no much larger clone stands one base away.

Taken from cysteine to phenylalanine, the CDR3 has 16 residues. Left in the record is the CDR3 DNA by itself, 48 bases read in frame from the first base. For this chain, trimming is 1 base at the V end and 6 bases at the J end, and the number of junction bases without a gene match is 7. The germline V gene encodes CDR1 SGHNT and CDR2 YENEEA. Collaborating institutions collected whole blood in K2EDTA tubes following their own protocols. For TCRbeta analysis, collaborators shipped samples in one of three forms: frozen whole blood, isolated PBMCs, or DNA extracted from either of those sample types. Beyond this particular receptor, the publication reports: Clinical and demographic metadata were provided uncurated, with the amount varying by source and participant.

TCRbeta CDR3 regions were amplified from genomic DNA by means of the immunoSEQ Assay, a bias-controlled multiplex PCR. Per the authors' processing: Nucleated cell counts per sample were estimated from amplification of reference gene primers within the assay. Sequence reads were collapsed and filtered to measure the absolute abundance of every unique TCRbeta CDR3 rearrangement. For each sample, productive Simpson clonality was calculated as the square root of Simpson's diversity index over productive rearrangements. As stored in TCRdb, this immuneACCESS dataset retains in-frame rearrangements with V and J assigned. A fraction of the clones does not appear; measured against another copy, unresolved V genes explain less than half of the discrepancy, and the remainder lacks a known reason. The V and J calls and clone size are taken from that table; D and trimming were inferred from the DNA. In this sample the table shows 190,000 or so clones, 90% of which occur a single time. Approximately 0.62% of the sample is held by the ten biggest clonotypes.

The clonotype originates from a man over 45 with acute or convalescent COVID-19. In this chain, TRBV11-3 is recombined with TRBJ1-5; TRBD1 fits 9 bases in the junction. The sample was peripheral blood. The CDR3 protein is CASSLVHRGRSQPQHF. DNA sequence: TGTGCCAGCAGCTTAGTCCACAGGGGGCGAAGTCAGCCCCAGCATTTT.